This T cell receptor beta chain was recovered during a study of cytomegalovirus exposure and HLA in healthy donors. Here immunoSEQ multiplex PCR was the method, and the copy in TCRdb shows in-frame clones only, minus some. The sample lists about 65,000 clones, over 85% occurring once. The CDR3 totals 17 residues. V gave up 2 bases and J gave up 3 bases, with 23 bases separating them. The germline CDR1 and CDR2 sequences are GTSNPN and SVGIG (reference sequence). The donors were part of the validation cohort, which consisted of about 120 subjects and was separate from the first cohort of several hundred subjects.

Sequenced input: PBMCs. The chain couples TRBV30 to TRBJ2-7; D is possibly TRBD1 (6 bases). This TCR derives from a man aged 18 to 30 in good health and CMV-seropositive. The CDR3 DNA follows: TGTGCCTGGAGTAGCGTGACAGAACCGGGACACAGCTACGAGCAGTACTTC. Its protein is CAWSSVTEPGHSYEQYF.